This T cell receptor (beta chain) emerged from a study of PD-1 and CTLA-4 blockade in melanoma. Produced via immunoSEQ multiplex PCR; TCRdb's table is partial and in-frame only. The sample yields about 28,000 clones, 80% to 95% seen once. Trimming removed 6 bases at V and 0 bases at J, with 8 bases between. From germline, CDR1 is MNHEY and CDR2 SVGAGI. The CDR3 contains 14 residues. The V and J genes are TRBV6-5 and TRBJ1-4, with no clear D. Sample: CD8+ T cells from peripheral blood, taken from a patient given anti-PD-1 treatment. The TCR was taken from a human donor with melanoma. DNA for the CDR3: TGTGCCAGCAGGACGGACGCAACTAATGAAAAACTGTTTTTT. Its translation is CASRTDATNEKLFF.